This TCR beta chain was sequenced during a study of blood T cells in healthy people across ages. Notes on the study in general: Unknown CMV status may confound age-related changes in expanded clones. A roughly linear age-dependent decrease characterized TCR beta diversity per million T cells. Diversity was estimated from one million T cells, and these estimates were considered underestimates.

This clonotype has a handful of counts. Its antigen is unknown. The CDR3 is 16 amino acids. V was pared by 5 bases and J by 4 bases, with 18 bases between. The germline V gene has CDR1 SNHLY and CDR2 FYNNEI. Then a second PCR, running about 6 to 12 cycles, was carried out with a sample-barcoded 5' primer and a J-beta primer mix. Via MiXCR, TCRdb re-called the 5' RACE reads, giving one row per CDR3 protein. This repertoire shows over a million distinct CDR3 sequences, approximately 43% found once; its top ten account for more than 4%. The donors, all healthy, were Caucasians living in Russia, aged 6 to 90.

The sequenced material came from blood. This TCR came from a woman between 18 and 29 years old in good health. The rearrangement uses TRBV2 and TRBJ2-1; D is possibly TRBD1 or TRBD2 (5 bases each). The CDR3: CASSPPGPGPYNEQFF. CDR3 sequence (DNA): TGTGCCAGCAGTCCCCCGGGACCTGGACCATACAATGAGCAGTTCTTC. Full variable domain (remainder filled in from reference TRBV2 and TRBJ2-1): EPEVTQTPSHQVTQMGQEVILRCVPISNHLYFYWYRQILGQKVEFLVSFYNNEISEKSEIFDDQFSVERPDGSNFTLKIRSTKLEDSAMYFCASSPPGPGPYNEQFFGPGTRLTVL.